This paragraph covers one T cell receptor beta chain sequence. These data belong to a study of patients and donors after allogeneic stem cell transplantation. In germline, CDR1 is SGHTA, CDR2 FQGNSA. The CDR3 sequence is 15 residues long. Trimming shortened V by 1 base and J by 2 bases, and 11 bases separated the two germline ends. TCRdb fed the RT-PCR reads into MiXCR, producing one record per CDR3 protein. The repertoire includes about a million distinct CDR3 sequences, roughly 18% of them detected once, and 5% to 6.5% sits in the top ten. Specimen: blood, either unsorted or a sorted T cell fraction (not recorded which). This chain links TRBV7-2 with TRBJ2-5, with no clear D. The TCR sequence derives from a human donor who was either an allogeneic HSCT recipient or a stem cell or donor lymphocyte infusion donor (not recorded which). It is not recorded whose cells these are; they may come from a transplant donor. The CDR3 sequence is CASSLVRGKQETQYF. CDR3 nucleotide sequence: TGTGCCAGCAGCTTAGTGCGTGGGAAACAAGAGACCCAGTACTTC.